This note documents a single TCR beta chain sequence. Its target antigen remains unknown. No base quality values were provided; no much bigger clone lies one nucleotide off. Hematology units in Padova (Italy), Helsinki (Finland) and Shinshu (Japan) recruited the CD4+ T-LGLL patients. Depending on which samples were available, patient samples consisted of bead-purified CD4+, CD4+CD8+, CD57+ or CD56+ fractions, or of unselected PBMC. Deep amplicon sequencing of the same DNA produced somatic STAT5B mutation profiles, and these profiles were combined with the patient TCRbeta data. All TCR-sequenced material derived from peripheral blood: patient blood samples and healthy donor buffy coats. Peripheral blood mononuclear cells were isolated by Ficoll-Hypaque gradient centrifugation. Genomic DNA was extracted with the Gentra Puregene Cell and Tissue kit and quantified on a Qubit 2.0 fluorometer. From V the trimming removes 4 bases and from J it removes 11 bases, while the gene matches leave 10 bases of the junction unaccounted for. CDR1 and CDR2 are read off the germline V gene as SGHNT and YENEEA. Taken from cysteine to phenylalanine, the CDR3 has 14 residues. CDR3 DNA only is kept here, 42 bases in frame from base 1.

This specimen belongs to a study of STAT5B mutations in CD4+ large granular lymphocyte leukemia (dated by TCRdb to between 2022 and 2023). As for the study more broadly: Where cryopreserved patient cells were available, CD8+ cells were depleted first, followed by selection with anti-CD4 microbeads. Flow cytometry performed on FACSCanto II or FACSVerse showed that the purified fractions had more than 95% purity among lymphocytes. The study compared the TCRbeta repertoires of patients with CD4+ T-cell large granular lymphocyte leukemia against those of healthy blood donors.

The immunoSEQ assay at survey resolution was used to sequence TCRbeta rearrangements from genomic DNA. Per the authors' processing: Clonotypes representing more than 5% of the repertoire were considered putative leukemic clones, and 45 to 65 such clones were identified across 27 patients. In the TCR sequencing data, the smallest productive clonotype frequency that could be detected was 2.59 x 10-5. Analyses included only productive TCRbeta rearrangements, meaning complete and in-frame sequences. Simpson clonality, calculated in the immunoSEQ Analyzer version 3.0, was used as the measure of sample clonality. Clones were grouped by frequency into very rare, small, medium, large (1-20%) or hyperexpanded (>20%) categories. Generation probabilities were estimated with OLGA 1.2.3, V-gene circos plots were made with VDJtools, specificities were looked up in VDJdb, and CDR3 motifs were identified with GLIPH. TCRdb obtained this table from immuneACCESS and retained in-frame rearrangements with V and J assigned. These tables miss some clones; where compared with another copy, unresolved V genes account for less than half of the shortfall, and the remainder is unexplained. That table gives V, J and clone size, and the DNA gave D and trimming. The sample contains more than 1,200 clones, around four fifths of them found a single time. The ten largest clones represent 77% of the sample.

What the work shows at the level of the full study, not this receptor alone: Data were not HLA-matched; higher clonality in CD4+ versus CD8+ T-LGLL could reflect the relatively small sample size. Main leukemic clonotypes were private to each patient, although 25% to 30% appeared at low frequency in other patients' non-leukemic repertoires. The sources of patient cells varied, and only six or seven CD4-sorted patient samples were included in the clonality comparison with healthy controls. Greater clonality appeared to be present in CD4-sorted patient repertoires than in healthy CD4+ repertoires, and the difference was retained after the putative leukemic clones were removed. TRBV06-family usage was enriched among the top patient clones (8/27) compared with healthy controls (2/35).

The V and J segments used are TRBV11-3 and TRBJ1-1, and TRBD1 matches 10 of the central bases. The sample taken for sequencing was PBMCs. This receptor was identified in a man in his 70s with CD4+ T-cell large granular lymphocyte leukemia. The CDR3 amino acid sequence is: CASSSRKTGGDAFF. The DNA is TGTGCCAGCAGCTCTAGGAAGACAGGGGGCGATGCTTTCTTT.